A single sample gave rise to the 17 T cell receptor beta chains below, sequenced in a study of Graves' ophthalmopathy and Graves' hyperthyroidism. RNA transcripts were the template, and TCR beta CDR3 regions were amplified from them. First-round RT-PCR employed HTBI primers, with a second-round multiplex PCR after it. TCRdb recomputed calls from the multiplex PCR reads with MiXCR, one row per CDR3 protein. The sample comprises 660,000 or so distinct CDR3 sequences, more than 40% of which are singletons, and 3% to 3.5% rests with the top ten. Specimen: peripheral blood. The receptors were gathered from an adult man with Graves' ophthalmopathy.

V usage is TRBV10-3 and J usage is TRBJ2-5, with TRBD2 matching over 8 bases. V lost 5 bases to trimming and J lost 5 bases; unmatched junction nucleotides: 10. Germline CDR1 is ENHRY and CDR2 is SYGVKD. This CDR3 is 15 amino acids long. CDR3 nucleotide sequence: TGTGCCATCAGTTACTCCAGCGGGGGATTGGAGACCCAGTACTTC. Encoded protein: CAISYSSGGLETQYF.

The chain employs TRBV10-3 and TRBJ1-1; D might be TRBD1 (6 bases). V was clipped by 10 bases and J by 1 base, with 19 bases between them. The CDR3 runs 15 residues. Per the germline V gene, CDR1 is ENHRY and CDR2 is SYGVKD. The CDR3 is CASSQRQVSNTEAFF. As DNA, the CDR3 is TGTGCCAGCTCACAAAGACAGGTCTCGAACACTGAAGCTTTCTTT.

This clonotype was counted between two and nine times. The chain uses TRBV5-1 and TRBJ2-7; D perhaps matches TRBD1 (6 bases). There are 15 residues in the CDR3. Deletions cut 1 base from V and 2 bases from J, with 13 bases between. Per germline, CDR1 SGHRS and CDR2 YFSETQ. CDR3 amino acids: CASSLFTGLTYEQYF. Written as DNA, the CDR3 is TGCGCCAGCAGCTTGTTCACAGGGCTGACCTACGAGCAGTACTTC.

The rearrangement uses TRBV7-9 and TRBJ2-7, with D possibly TRBD1 on 5 matching bases. The CDR3 spans 14 residues. V lost 8 bases to trimming and J lost 3 bases, with 17 bases between them. Germline V gene lookup returns CDR1 SEHNR and CDR2 FQNEAQ (reference sequence). CDR3 amino acids: CASRVGAAGYEQYF. The DNA for the CDR3 is TGTGCCAGCCGTGTTGGGGCCGCTGGCTACGAGCAGTACTTC.

Many counts were recorded for this clonotype. The genes are TRBV7-2 and TRBJ1-1, with 7 bases identical to TRBD1. The germline V gene encodes CDR1 SGHTA and CDR2 FQGNSA. The CDR3 has 15 residues. Losses at the gene ends were 2 bases for V and 3 bases for J; bases not matched to a gene: 6. Written as DNA, the CDR3 is TGTGCCAGCAGCTTAAGCGGGACAGAGTACACTGAAGCTTTCTTT. Translating it yields CASSLSGTEYTEAFF.

Turning to this clonotype: A much bigger clone sits one base away, suggesting this may be a read error. The chain is built from TRBV7-9 and TRBJ1-4, with D tentatively TRBD1 (6 bases). The CDR3 loop spans 16 amino acids. V was pared by 3 bases and J by 7 bases, with 18 bases between. Germline V gene data show CDR1 as SEHNR and CDR2 as FQNEAQ (reference sequence). This CDR3 is CASSLGPQGTAEKLFF. The CDR3 DNA follows: TGTGCCAGCAGCTTGGGACCACAGGGAACGGCTGAAAAACTGTTTTTT.

This sequence joins TRBV15 and TRBJ1-3; no clear D gene. CDR1 and CDR2 (germline): LNHNV, YYDKDF (reference sequence). The V end was cut by 0 bases, the J end by 10 bases, with 16 bases between. This CDR3 is 15 amino acids long. CDR3 bases: TGTGCCACCAGCAGAGATGGACTACGGGGAGAGACCATATATTTT. As protein: CATSRDGLRGETIYF.

This chain links TRBV7-3 with TRBJ1-2, with 9 bases fitting TRBD1. Looked up from germline, CDR1 is SGHTA and CDR2 is FQGTGA. The CDR3 loop spans 17 amino acids. J lost 7 bases, V lost 5 bases, and 17 bases had no gene match. The CDR3 here is CASSVVNGQGSLFGYTF. The CDR3 coding sequence is TGTGCCAGCAGCGTTGTCAATGGACAGGGGTCCCTATTTGGCTACACCTTC.

The chain carries TRBV19 and TRBJ2-2; 8 positions match TRBD2. Germline CDR1 LNHDA, CDR2 SQIVND (reference sequence). Trimming cost V 5 bases and J 4 bases; bases outside gene matches: 6. The CDR3 totals 15 residues. CDR3 nucleotide sequence: TGTGCCAGTAGTGCCAGGACTAGCCCCACCGGGGAGCTGTTTTTT. This sequence encodes CASSARTSPTGELFF.

The CDR3 spells CASSQDPGGSYEQYF. The CDR3, as DNA: TGTGCCAGCAGCCAAGATCCAGGGGGCTCCTACGAGCAGTACTTC. The chain carries TRBV4-2 and TRBJ2-7, with 7 bases identical to TRBD1. Germline CDR1 LGHNA, CDR2 YNFKEQ. J gave up 0 bases and V 0 bases, and 2 bases lay outside the gene matches. This CDR3 spans 15 amino acids.

This clonotype was seen ten or more times. V and J are TRBV11-2 and TRBJ2-2; D gene unclear. Germline CDR1 is SGHAT and CDR2 is FQNNGV. V gave up 3 bases and J gave up 5 bases, with 10 bases separating them. This CDR3 is 14 amino acids long. DNA for the CDR3: TGTGCCAGCAGCTTTGTCGGGTTAACCGGGGAGCTGTTTTTT. The encoded protein is CASSFVGLTGELFF.

To note about this clonotype: A single base separates this from a much larger clone, so it may be a read error. The chain carries TRBV5-5 and TRBJ1-2, with D maybe TRBD1 (5 bases). CDR3 length equals 12 residues. V lost 4 bases to trimming and J lost 3 bases, with 7 bases between them. CDR1 is SGHKS, CDR2 YYEKEE, per germline (reference sequence). The CDR3 DNA sequence: TGTGCCAGCAGCGGGGCGGACTATGGCTACACCTTC. Translation gives CASSGADYGYTF.

In this sample, this clonotype turned up many times. V and J are TRBV20-1 and TRBJ1-1; D gene unclear. Germline CDR1 and CDR2: DFQATT and SNEGSKA (reference sequence). This CDR3 comprises 12 residues. V was shortened by 4 bases and J by 4 bases, with 10 bases between the two germline ends. The DNA for the CDR3 is TGCAGTGCTACCGGGTTCAGCACTGAAGCTTTCTTT. Translation gives CSATGFSTEAFF.

V and J are TRBV5-1 and TRBJ1-2; TRBD1 matches 11 bases. The germline CDR1 and CDR2 sequences are SGHRS and YFSETQ. This CDR3 contains 15 residues. Losses at the gene ends were 0 bases for V and 7 bases for J; bases not matched to a gene: 5. The CDR3 protein is CASSLGGQGAVGYTF. The CDR3 region has the DNA TGCGCCAGCAGCTTGGGCGGACAGGGGGCGGTTGGCTACACCTTC.

In its sample, this clonotype was seen many times. The gene calls are TRBV20-1 and TRBJ1-5; 9 positions match TRBD1. CDR1 and CDR2 (germline): DFQATT, SNEGSKA (reference sequence). Trimming at V came to 3 bases and at J to 5 bases, leaving 5 bases not matched to a gene. The CDR3 is 14 amino acids. CDR3 DNA: TGCAGTGCTAGCAGGACAGGGGAAGATCAGCCCCAGCATTTT. Protein: CSASRTGEDQPQHF.

This sequence joins TRBV2 and TRBJ2-7; tentatively, D is TRBD1 or TRBD2 (9 bases each). The germline V gene encodes CDR1 SNHLY and CDR2 FYNNEI. V was shortened by 2 bases and J by 3 bases, with 17 bases between the two germline ends. The CDR3 is 16 residues long. This chain's CDR3 is CASSELAGQGSYEQYF. The DNA of the CDR3 is TGTGCCAGCAGTGAACTAGCGGGACAGGGAAGCTACGAGCAGTACTTC.

Remarks on this clonotype: This may stem from a read error, because a much larger clone lies one nucleotide away. The CDR3 reads CASSWDSASHEQYF. The CDR3 bases are TGCGCCAGCAGCTGGGACAGCGCCTCCCACGAGCAGTACTTC. The chain couples TRBV5-1 to TRBJ2-7; 7 bases are shared with TRBD1. This CDR3 region has 14 residues. Germline lookup yields CDR1 SGHRS and CDR2 YFSETQ.